These T cell receptor beta chains were read from a single sample in a study. TCRdb independently ran MiXCR on the 5' RACE reads; one entry per CDR3 protein. The sample carries 53,000 or so distinct CDR3 sequences, approximately 25% recorded once. Sequencing used tumor-infiltrating naive CD4+ T cells sorted from the breast tumor. The source is a female donor with breast cancer. Both conserved end residues are part of each CDR3. The D gene is left open where the match is weak. Clone size is given for some rows only: seen once, a few or many times, or a class if the clone is expanded.

j_call	d_call	clone_size	v_call	cdr3_nt	cdr3_aa
TRBJ2-1	.	few	TRBV7-2	TGTGCCAGCAGTGTAGTAGGTAGCGGATTCTACAATGAGCAGTTCTTC	CASSVVGSGFYNEQFF
TRBJ2-3	.	few	TRBV4-1	TGCGCCAGCAGCCGCGGACGCGGGTTGCGGGGCACAGATACGCAGTATTTT	CASSRGRGLRGTDTQYF
TRBJ2-3	TRBD1	.	TRBV20-1	TGCGGTGCCCCACAACGGGACAGGGGAGGAGATACGCAGTATTTT	CGAPQRDRGGDTQYF
TRBJ2-1	.	.	TRBV6-2/TRBV6-3	TGTGCCAGCAGTCCTCGGGACGGAACTCAAAATGAGCAGTTCTTC	CASSPRDGTQNEQFF
TRBJ2-2	TRBD2	few	TRBV7-9	TGTGCCAGCACCCCTCTGATTGGGCGGGAGACCGGGGAGCTGTTTTTT	CASTPLIGRETGELFF
TRBJ1-4	TRBD1	few	TRBV3-1	TGTGCCAGCAGCCAAGGTCGCGGGACAGGGGTTTTT	CASSQGRGTGVF
TRBJ1-5	.	.	TRBV2	TGTGCCAGCAGGAGGTGTAGCAATCAGCCCCAGCATTTT	CASRRCSNQPQHF
TRBJ2-1	.	once	TRBV30	TGTGCCTGGAGGGATAGCCTAAATGAGCAGTTCTTC	CAWRDSLNEQFF
TRBJ1-1	.	few	TRBV5-1	TGCGCCAGCAGTCCCGACAGCCTGAACACTGAAGCTTTCTTT	CASSPDSLNTEAFF
TRBJ1-2	TRBD1	many	TRBV5-1	TGCGCCAGCAGCACCGGACAGGGCTATGGCTACACCTTC	CASSTGQGYGYTF
TRBJ2-5	.	.	TRBV24-1	TGTGCCACCAGTGATCTAATAACGGAGACCCAGTACTTC	CATSDLITETQYF
TRBJ2-6	TRBD1	.	TRBV6-1	TGTGCCAGCAGTCGGACAGGGCCTATGTCCTCAGGGGCCAACGTCCTGACTTTC	CASSRTGPMSSGANVLTF
TRBJ1-6	TRBD1	few	TRBV20-1	TGCAGTGCTAGAGTGTACGGGAACAGGGGGAATTCACCCCTCCACTTT	CSARVYGNRGNSPLHF
TRBJ2-2	TRBD1	.	TRBV7-6	TGTGCCAGCAGCTCATTTAAAGGGGGTGACAGGGGGGTCACCGGGGAGCTGTTTTTT	CASSSFKGGDRGVTGELFF
TRBJ1-5	TRBD1	many	TRBV6-1	TGTGCCAGCAGTTGGACAGGGAAAGGAAGTCAGCCCCAGCATTTT	CASSWTGKGSQPQHF
TRBJ2-1	TRBD2	few	TRBV5-1	TGCGCCAGCAGCTTGTTAGCGGGGGGGCCTGATGAGCAGTTCTTC	CASSLLAGGPDEQFF
TRBJ2-3	TRBD1	.	TRBV5-1	TGCGCCAGCAGCTTGGGGACCGACAGGGAACCTCGGAATTTT	CASSLGTDREPRNF
TRBJ2-2	.	.	TRBV11-3	TGTGCCAGCAGCGCCCGACAGGCTTCGAACACCGGGGAGCTGTTTTTT	CASSARQASNTGELFF
TRBJ1-1	TRBD1	.	TRBV11-2	TGTGCCAGCACTAGACAGGGGTACACTGAAGCTTTCTTT	CASTRQGYTEAFF
TRBJ1-3	.	.	TRBV20-1	TGCAGTGCTAAGGGGGGACTCCAGAGCTCTGGAAACACCATATATTTT	CSAKGGLQSSGNTIYF
TRBJ2-6	.	.	TRBV7-3	TGTGCCAGCAGCTGGGGATCTGGGGCCAACGTCCTGACTTTC	CASSWGSGANVLTF
TRBJ1-5	.	many	TRBV6-1	TGTGCCAGCAGTGAACCGGGCATTTATAGCAATCAGCCCCAGCATTTT	CASSEPGIYSNQPQHF
TRBJ2-7	.	few	TRBV11-2	TGTGCCAGCAGCTTAGGTCCGTTCGGCGAGCAGTACTTC	CASSLGPFGEQYF
TRBJ2-3	.	many	TRBV7-2	TGTGCCAGCAGCTTAGGGGCGTTTTATAGCACAGATACGCAGTATTTT	CASSLGAFYSTDTQYF
TRBJ2-1	.	.	TRBV6-2/TRBV6-3	TGTGCCAGCACTTCTTGGGGGGGGGCTTCCTACAATGAGCAGTTCTTC	CASTSWGGASYNEQFF
TRBJ1-1	.	few	TRBV11-3	TGTGCCAGCAGCTTATTAATTCGGTTTAAGGACACTGAAGCTTTCTTT	CASSLLIRFKDTEAFF